The T cell receptor beta chain under discussion was sequenced for a study of T cells after yellow fever vaccination. Generation of TCR cDNA used 5'RACE template switching (which added a universal primer site and UMIs). TCRdb independently ran MiXCR on the 5' RACE reads; one entry per CDR3 protein. Of around 590,000 distinct CDR3 sequences in the sample, approximately 13% are singletons; the top ten hold about 15%. In germline, CDR1 is MNHEY, CDR2 SMNVEV (reference sequence). V lost 3 bases, J lost 4 bases, and 11 bases lay in between. The CDR3 is made up of 14 amino acids. Of note for this clonotype: Its antigen is still unknown.

Study-wide findings and caveats: Re-detected after boosting: most primary clones, more than 95% of CD4 and roughly 90% of CD8.

The chain recombines TRBV27 with TRBJ2-3; D is uncertain. The sequence derives from a man under 40 who received the YFV17D yellow fever vaccine. The material was PBMCs, obtained on the day of the yellow fever booster vaccination. As DNA, the CDR3 is TGTGCCAGCAGTTTGAAATGGTCCGCAGATACGCAGTATTTT. The encoded protein is CASSLKWSADTQYF.